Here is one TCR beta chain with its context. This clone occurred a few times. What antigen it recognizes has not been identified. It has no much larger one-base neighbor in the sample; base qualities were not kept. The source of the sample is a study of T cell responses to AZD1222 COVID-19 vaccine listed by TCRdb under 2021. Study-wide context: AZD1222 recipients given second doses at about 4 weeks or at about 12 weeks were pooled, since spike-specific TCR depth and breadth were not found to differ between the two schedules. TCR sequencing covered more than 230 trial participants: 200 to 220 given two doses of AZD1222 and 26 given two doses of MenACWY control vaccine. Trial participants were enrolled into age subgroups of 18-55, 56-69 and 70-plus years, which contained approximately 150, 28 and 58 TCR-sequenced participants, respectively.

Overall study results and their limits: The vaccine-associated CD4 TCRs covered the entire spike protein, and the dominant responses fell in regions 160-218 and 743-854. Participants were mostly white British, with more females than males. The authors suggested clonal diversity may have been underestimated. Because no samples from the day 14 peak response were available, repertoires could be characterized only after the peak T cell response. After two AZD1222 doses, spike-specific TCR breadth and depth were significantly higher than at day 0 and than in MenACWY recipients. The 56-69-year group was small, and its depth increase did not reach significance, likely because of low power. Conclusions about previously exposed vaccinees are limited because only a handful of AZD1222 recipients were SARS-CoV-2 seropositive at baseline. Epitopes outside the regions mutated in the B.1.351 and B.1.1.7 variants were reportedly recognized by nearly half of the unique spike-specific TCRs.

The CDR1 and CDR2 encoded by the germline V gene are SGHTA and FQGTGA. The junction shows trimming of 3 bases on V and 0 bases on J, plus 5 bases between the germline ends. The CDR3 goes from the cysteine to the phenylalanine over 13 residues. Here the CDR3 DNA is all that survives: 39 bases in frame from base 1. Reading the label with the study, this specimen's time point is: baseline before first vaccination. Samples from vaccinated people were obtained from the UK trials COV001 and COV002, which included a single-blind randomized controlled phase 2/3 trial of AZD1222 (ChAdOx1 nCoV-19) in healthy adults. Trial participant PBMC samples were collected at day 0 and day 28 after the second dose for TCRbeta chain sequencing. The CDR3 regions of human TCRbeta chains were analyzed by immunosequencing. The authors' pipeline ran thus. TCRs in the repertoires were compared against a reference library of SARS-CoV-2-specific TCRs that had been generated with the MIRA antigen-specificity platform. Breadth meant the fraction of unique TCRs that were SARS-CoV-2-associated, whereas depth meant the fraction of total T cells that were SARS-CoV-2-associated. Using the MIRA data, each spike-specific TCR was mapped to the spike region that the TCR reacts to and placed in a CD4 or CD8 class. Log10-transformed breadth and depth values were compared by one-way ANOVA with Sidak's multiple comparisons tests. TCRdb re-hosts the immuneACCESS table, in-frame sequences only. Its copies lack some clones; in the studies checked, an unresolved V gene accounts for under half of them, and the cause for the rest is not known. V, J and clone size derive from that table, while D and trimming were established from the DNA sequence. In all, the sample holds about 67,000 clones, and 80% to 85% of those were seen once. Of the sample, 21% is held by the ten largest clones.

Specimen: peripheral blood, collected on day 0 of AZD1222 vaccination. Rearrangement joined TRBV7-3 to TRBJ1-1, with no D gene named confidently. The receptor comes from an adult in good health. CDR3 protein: CASSFPMNTEAFF. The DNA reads TGTGCCAGCAGCTTCCCAATGAACACTGAAGCTTTCTTT.